This is a list of T cell receptor beta chains from one sample in a study of EBV T-cell therapy then PD-1 blockade in nasopharyngeal carcinoma. Their recognized antigens are unknown. TCRdb's table, derived via immunoSEQ multiplex PCR, lists solely in-frame clones and lacks some. Of around 23,000 clones listed, about 87% are singletons. The source material was CD8+ T cells from blood, sampled at day 61 from a patient whose treatment included autologous EBV-specific T cells and nivolumab. These TCRs come from a man between 40 and 49 years old with nasopharyngeal carcinoma. CDR3s include the opening cysteine and the closing phenylalanine or tryptophan. D genes are given only for firm matches. The size field is filled for only some rows; it gives once, few, many or a size class.

J gene: TRBJ2-2
D gene: NA
clone size: NA
V gene: TRBV7-3
CDR3 DNA: TGTGCCAGCAGCTTAACTCCTAGGGGGAACACCGGGGAGCTGTTTTTT
CDR3 protein: CASSLTPRGNTGELFF

J gene: TRBJ2-3
D gene: NA
clone size: few
V gene: TRBV6-1
CDR3 DNA: TGTGCCAGCAGTGAAGAGGCGGGAAGCACAGATACGCAGTATTTT
CDR3 protein: CASSEEAGSTDTQYF

J gene: TRBJ1-2
D gene: NA
clone size: once
V gene: TRBV23-1
CDR3 DNA: TGCGCCAGCAGTCAATCGAGGGCAGGGAGCTATGGCTACACCTTC
CDR3 protein: CASSQSRAGSYGYTF

J gene: TRBJ2-2
D gene: NA
clone size: NA
V gene: TRBV6-4
CDR3 DNA: TGTGCCAGCAGTGACGGGGGCGCCCAATCCGGGGAGCTGTTTTTT
CDR3 protein: CASSDGGAQSGELFF

J gene: TRBJ2-3
D gene: NA
clone size: NA
V gene: TRBV4-1
CDR3 DNA: TGCGCCAGCAGCCAATCTAGGGCCTTGGGCACAGATACGCAGTATTTT
CDR3 protein: CASSQSRALGTDTQYF

J gene: TRBJ1-2
D gene: TRBD1
clone size: NA
V gene: TRBV25-1
CDR3 DNA: TGTGCCAGCAGTGTCTCCGGGACAGCTGGCGGCTACACCTTC
CDR3 protein: CASSVSGTAGGYTF

J gene: TRBJ1-1
D gene: NA
clone size: NA
V gene: TRBV4-3
CDR3 DNA: TGCGCCAGCAGCCCTCGCCCCTCGAACACTGAAGCTTTCTTT
CDR3 protein: CASSPRPSNTEAFF

J gene: TRBJ1-5
D gene: TRBD1
clone size: once
V gene: TRBV6-2/TRBV6-3
CDR3 DNA: TGTGCCAGCAGTTACTCCACAGGGGGCGGGCAGCCCCAGCATTTT
CDR3 protein: CASSYSTGGGQPQHF

J gene: TRBJ1-1
D gene: TRBD1
clone size: NA
V gene: TRBV7-8
CDR3 DNA: TGTGCCAGCAGCTTAGGGACAGGCACTGAAGCTTTCTTT
CDR3 protein: CASSLGTGTEAFF

J gene: TRBJ1-2
D gene: TRBD1
clone size: NA
V gene: TRBV27
CDR3 DNA: TGTGCCAGCAGTTTCTACCCGACAGGGGGCCACTATGGCTACACCTTC
CDR3 protein: CASSFYPTGGHYGYTF

J gene: TRBJ1-3
D gene: NA
clone size: NA
V gene: TRBV29-1
CDR3 DNA: TGCAGCGTTGAGTGGGAGGGCTACTCTGGAAACACCATATATTTT
CDR3 protein: CSVEWEGYSGNTIYF

J gene: TRBJ1-6
D gene: TRBD1
clone size: NA
V gene: TRBV5-6
CDR3 DNA: TGTGCCAGCAGCAGGGGACAGGGCCCACCCCTCCACTTT
CDR3 protein: CASSRGQGPPLHF

J gene: TRBJ1-6
D gene: NA
clone size: once
V gene: TRBV13
CDR3 DNA: TGTGCCAGCAGCTCTGGGAGTTCGAGGGCCTATAATTCACCCCTCCACTTT
CDR3 protein: CASSSGSSRAYNSPLHF

J gene: TRBJ2-1
D gene: TRBD2
clone size: NA
V gene: TRBV2
CDR3 DNA: TGTGCCAGAGATATTACTAGCGGGGGCAACAATGAGCAGTTCTTC
CDR3 protein: CARDITSGGNNEQFF

J gene: TRBJ1-2
D gene: NA
clone size: NA
V gene: TRBV7-6
CDR3 DNA: TGTGCCAGCAGCCCCCGCCACAGGGATGGCTACACCTTC
CDR3 protein: CASSPRHRDGYTF

J gene: TRBJ1-2
D gene: NA
clone size: NA
V gene: TRBV6-5
CDR3 DNA: TGTGCCAGCAGTTATGGGGTCTTAGCTAACTATGGCTACACCTTC
CDR3 protein: CASSYGVLANYGYTF

J gene: TRBJ1-3
D gene: TRBD1
clone size: once
V gene: TRBV2
CDR3 DNA: TGTGCCAGCAGTGTCCGACAGGGCTCTGGAAACACCATATATTTT
CDR3 protein: CASSVRQGSGNTIYF

J gene: TRBJ2-2
D gene: TRBD1
clone size: NA
V gene: TRBV27
CDR3 DNA: TGTGCCAGCAGACCATATTCAGGGGGCGGAACCGGGGAGCTGTTTTTT
CDR3 protein: CASRPYSGGGTGELFF

J gene: TRBJ1-1
D gene: TRBD1
clone size: NA
V gene: TRBV15
CDR3 DNA: TGTGCCACCAGCGCCCGACAGGGAATGAACACTGAAGCTTTCTTT
CDR3 protein: CATSARQGMNTEAFF

J gene: TRBJ2-2
D gene: TRBD2
clone size: NA
V gene: TRBV2
CDR3 DNA: TGTGCCAGCAGTCACGGGACTAGCGGGGGGGCCATGGGCACCGGGGAGCTGTTTTTT
CDR3 protein: CASSHGTSGGAMGTGELFF

J gene: TRBJ2-1
D gene: TRBD1
clone size: NA
V gene: TRBV7-9
CDR3 DNA: TGTGCCAGCAGCCGACGGACAGGGGGCAATGAGCAGTTCTTC
CDR3 protein: CASSRRTGGNEQFF

J gene: TRBJ2-7
D gene: NA
clone size: NA
V gene: TRBV6-1
CDR3 DNA: TGTGCCAGCAGTGAAGCCGAGGGGTCCTACGAGCAGTACTTC
CDR3 protein: CASSEAEGSYEQYF

J gene: TRBJ2-1
D gene: NA
clone size: NA
V gene: TRBV19
CDR3 DNA: TGTGCCAGTAGTATCACGAGGAGGGAGTACAATGAGCAGTTCTTC
CDR3 protein: CASSITRREYNEQFF

J gene: TRBJ1-5
D gene: TRBD1
clone size: NA
V gene: TRBV5-8
CDR3 DNA: TGTGCCAGCAGCCCCGGGACAGGGGTTCAGCCCCAGCATTTT
CDR3 protein: CASSPGTGVQPQHF

J gene: TRBJ2-5
D gene: TRBD2
clone size: NA
V gene: TRBV2
CDR3 DNA: TGTGCCAGCAGTGAAGCGGGTCAGCGGGGGGGCAAGACCCAGTACTTC
CDR3 protein: CASSEAGQRGGKTQYF

J gene: TRBJ2-7
D gene: TRBD2
clone size: NA
V gene: TRBV5-1
CDR3 DNA: TGCGCCAGCAGACCCGGGGGGCTAGCGGGGGCCTACGGGCAGTACTTC
CDR3 protein: CASRPGGLAGAYGQYF

J gene: TRBJ1-3
D gene: NA
clone size: once
V gene: TRBV3-1/TRBV3-2
CDR3 DNA: TGTGCCAGCAGCTCCAGGGTTCGCGGCTCTGGAAACACCATATATTTT
CDR3 protein: CASSSRVRGSGNTIYF

J gene: TRBJ2-1
D gene: NA
clone size: medium-sized
V gene: TRBV12-3/TRBV12-4
CDR3 DNA: TGTGCCAGCAGTCCCTATGAGCAGTTCTTC
CDR3 protein: CASSPYEQFF

J gene: TRBJ1-5
D gene: NA
clone size: NA
V gene: TRBV12-3/TRBV12-4
CDR3 DNA: TGTGCCAGCAGCGAATCCCCTCAGCCCCAGCATTTT
CDR3 protein: CASSESPQPQHF

J gene: TRBJ2-1
D gene: TRBD1
clone size: once
V gene: TRBV4-1
CDR3 DNA: TGCGCCAGCAGCCAGCACCGGGACAGGGGATCCTACAATGAGCAGTTCTTC
CDR3 protein: CASSQHRDRGSYNEQFF

J gene: TRBJ2-5
D gene: TRBD2
clone size: NA
V gene: TRBV9
CDR3 DNA: TGTGCCAGCAGCGTAGGACTAGCGGGGGGTATACAAGAGACCCAGTACTTC
CDR3 protein: CASSVGLAGGIQETQYF

J gene: TRBJ2-7
D gene: TRBD2
clone size: NA
V gene: TRBV7-2
CDR3 DNA: TGTGCCAGCAGCTTGGGTGGGCTAGCGGGGGGCTCCTACGAGCAGTACTTC
CDR3 protein: CASSLGGLAGGSYEQYF

J gene: TRBJ1-1
D gene: NA
clone size: NA
V gene: TRBV7-6
CDR3 DNA: TGTGCCAGCAGCTTAGCAGCGGTTCGCAGGAAAGGGATTGAAGCTTTCTTT
CDR3 protein: CASSLAAVRRKGIEAFF

J gene: TRBJ1-1
D gene: NA
clone size: NA
V gene: TRBV24-1
CDR3 DNA: TGTGCCACCAGTGATTCCAGGGGAATGAACACTGAAGCTTTCTTT
CDR3 protein: CATSDSRGMNTEAFF

J gene: TRBJ1-2
D gene: NA
clone size: NA
V gene: TRBV25-1
CDR3 DNA: TGTGCCAGCGGCCGGGGCCTCTATGGCTACACCTTC
CDR3 protein: CASGRGLYGYTF

J gene: TRBJ1-1
D gene: TRBD1
clone size: NA
V gene: TRBV5-1
CDR3 DNA: TGCGCCAGCAGCTCCCGACAGGGCCGATGGGACACTGAAGCTTTCTTT
CDR3 protein: CASSSRQGRWDTEAFF

J gene: TRBJ1-1
D gene: NA
clone size: NA
V gene: TRBV7-8
CDR3 DNA: TGTGCCAGCAGCTTAGTCCTGATAGGGGTGGACACTGAAGCTTTCTTT
CDR3 protein: CASSLVLIGVDTEAFF

J gene: TRBJ2-6
D gene: NA
clone size: NA
V gene: TRBV7-9
CDR3 DNA: TGTGCCAGCAGCTTAGGGCCCCGGGCCTCTGGGGCCAACGTCCTGACTTTC
CDR3 protein: CASSLGPRASGANVLTF

J gene: TRBJ1-2
D gene: NA
clone size: NA
V gene: TRBV7-9
CDR3 DNA: TGTGCCAGCAGCTTAGCTGACTATGGCTACACCTTC
CDR3 protein: CASSLADYGYTF

J gene: TRBJ2-1
D gene: TRBD2
clone size: NA
V gene: TRBV7-3
CDR3 DNA: TGTGCCAGCAGCTTAGGGGCGGGAGGGCAGTTCTTC
CDR3 protein: CASSLGAGGQFF

J gene: TRBJ1-2
D gene: TRBD1
clone size: once
V gene: TRBV5-4
CDR3 DNA: TGTGCCAGCAGCTTGGTGGGACAGGGGGCTCTTGGCTACACCTTC
CDR3 protein: CASSLVGQGALGYTF

J gene: TRBJ2-1
D gene: NA
clone size: NA
V gene: TRBV6-2/TRBV6-3
CDR3 DNA: TGTGCCAGCAGTTACGGGACTCAGGGAGGCAATGAGCAGTTCTTC
CDR3 protein: CASSYGTQGGNEQFF

J gene: TRBJ2-5
D gene: NA
clone size: NA
V gene: TRBV3-1/TRBV3-2
CDR3 DNA: TGTGCCAGCAGCCCCGATGCGGCCTCCACGTTTCAGGAGACCCAGTACTTC
CDR3 protein: CASSPDAASTFQETQYF

J gene: TRBJ2-1
D gene: TRBD2
clone size: NA
V gene: TRBV6-1
CDR3 DNA: TGTGCCAGCAGTGATTCTAGCGGCGCCTACAATGAGCAGTTCTTC
CDR3 protein: CASSDSSGAYNEQFF

J gene: TRBJ1-1
D gene: NA
clone size: NA
V gene: TRBV7-6
CDR3 DNA: TGTGCCAGCAGCTCGACGGTGGGGAACACTGAAGCTTTCTTT
CDR3 protein: CASSSTVGNTEAFF

J gene: TRBJ2-3
D gene: TRBD2
clone size: NA
V gene: TRBV7-2
CDR3 DNA: TGTGCCAGCAGCCTCCGACTAGCCCCTACAGATACGCAGTATTTT
CDR3 protein: CASSLRLAPTDTQYF

J gene: TRBJ2-2
D gene: NA
clone size: NA
V gene: TRBV5-8
CDR3 DNA: TGTGCCAGCAGCTTGTACCGAATATCCACCGGGGAGCTGTTTTTT
CDR3 protein: CASSLYRISTGELFF

J gene: TRBJ1-2
D gene: NA
clone size: NA
V gene: TRBV28
CDR3 DNA: TGTGCCAGCAGTCCCGGGTCCAACTATGGCTACACCTTC
CDR3 protein: CASSPGSNYGYTF